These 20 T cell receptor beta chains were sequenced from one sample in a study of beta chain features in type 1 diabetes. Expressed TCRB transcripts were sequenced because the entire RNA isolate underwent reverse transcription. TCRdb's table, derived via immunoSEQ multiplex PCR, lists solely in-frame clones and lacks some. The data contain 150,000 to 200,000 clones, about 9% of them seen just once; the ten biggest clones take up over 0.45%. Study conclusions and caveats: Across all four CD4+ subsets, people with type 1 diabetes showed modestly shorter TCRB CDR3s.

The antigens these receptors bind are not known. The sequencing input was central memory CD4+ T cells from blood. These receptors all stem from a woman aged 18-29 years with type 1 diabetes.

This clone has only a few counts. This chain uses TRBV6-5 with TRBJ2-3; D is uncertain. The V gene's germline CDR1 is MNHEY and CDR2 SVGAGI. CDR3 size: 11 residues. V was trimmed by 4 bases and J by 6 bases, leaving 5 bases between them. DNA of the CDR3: TGTGCCAGCAGTTCGGAGGATACGCAGTATTTT. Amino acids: CASSSEDTQYF.

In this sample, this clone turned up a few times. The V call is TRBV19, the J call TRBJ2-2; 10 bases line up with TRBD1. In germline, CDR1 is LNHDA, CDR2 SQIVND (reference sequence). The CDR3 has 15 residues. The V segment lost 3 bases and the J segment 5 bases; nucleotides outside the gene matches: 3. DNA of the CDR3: TGTGCCAGTAGTATCGACAGGGGGCGTACCGGGGAGCTGTTTTTT. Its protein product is CASSIDRGRTGELFF.

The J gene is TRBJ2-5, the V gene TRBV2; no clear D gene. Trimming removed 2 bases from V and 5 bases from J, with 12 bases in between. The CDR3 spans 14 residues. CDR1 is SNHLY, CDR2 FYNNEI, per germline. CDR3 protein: CASSETMAGETQYF. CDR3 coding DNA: TGTGCCAGCAGTGAAACTATGGCTGGGGAGACCCAGTACTTC.

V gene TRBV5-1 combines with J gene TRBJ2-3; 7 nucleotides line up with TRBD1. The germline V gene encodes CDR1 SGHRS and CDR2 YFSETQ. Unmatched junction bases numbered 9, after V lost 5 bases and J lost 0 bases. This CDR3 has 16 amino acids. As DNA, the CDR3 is TGCGCCAGCAGGACCGGGACAGACCCGAGCACAGATACGCAGTATTTT. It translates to CASRTGTDPSTDTQYF. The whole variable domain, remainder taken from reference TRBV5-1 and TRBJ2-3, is KAGVTQTPRYLIKTRGQQVTLSCSPISGHRSVSWYQQTPGQGLQFLFEYFSETQRNKGNFPGRFSGRQFSNSRSEMNVSTLELGDSALYLCASRTGTDPSTDTQYFGPGTRLTVL.

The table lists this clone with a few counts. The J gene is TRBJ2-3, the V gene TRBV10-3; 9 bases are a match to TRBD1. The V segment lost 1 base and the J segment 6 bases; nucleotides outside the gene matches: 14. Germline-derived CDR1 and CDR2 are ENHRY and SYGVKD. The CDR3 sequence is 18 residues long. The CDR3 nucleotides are TGTGCCATCAGTGAGTTCGGACAGGGGCATAGGATCGCGGATACGCAGTATTTT. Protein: CAISEFGQGHRIADTQYF.

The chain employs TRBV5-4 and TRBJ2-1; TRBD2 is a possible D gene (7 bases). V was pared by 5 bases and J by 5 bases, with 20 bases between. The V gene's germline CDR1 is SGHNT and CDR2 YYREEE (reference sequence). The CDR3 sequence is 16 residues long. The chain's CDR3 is CASSPGGGSANNEQFF. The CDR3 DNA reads TGTGCCAGCAGTCCGGGGGGCGGGAGTGCTAACAATGAGCAGTTCTTC.

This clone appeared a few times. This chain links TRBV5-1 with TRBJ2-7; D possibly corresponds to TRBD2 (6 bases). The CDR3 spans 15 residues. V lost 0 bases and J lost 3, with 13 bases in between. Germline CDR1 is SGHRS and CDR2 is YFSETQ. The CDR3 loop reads CASSLGAGTGYEQYF. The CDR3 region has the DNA TGCGCCAGCAGCTTGGGGGCGGGGACCGGCTACGAGCAGTACTTC. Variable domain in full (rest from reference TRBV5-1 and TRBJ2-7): KAGVTQTPRYLIKTRGQQVTLSCSPISGHRSVSWYQQTPGQGLQFLFEYFSETQRNKGNFPGRFSGRQFSNSRSEMNVSTLELGDSALYLCASSLGAGTGYEQYFGPGTRLTVT.

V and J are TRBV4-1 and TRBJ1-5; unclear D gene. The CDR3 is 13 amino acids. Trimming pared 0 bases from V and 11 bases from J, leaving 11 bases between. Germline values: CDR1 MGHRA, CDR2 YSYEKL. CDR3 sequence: CASSQDIPSAQHF. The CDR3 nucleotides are TGCGCCAGCAGCCAAGATATCCCCTCGGCCCAGCATTTT.

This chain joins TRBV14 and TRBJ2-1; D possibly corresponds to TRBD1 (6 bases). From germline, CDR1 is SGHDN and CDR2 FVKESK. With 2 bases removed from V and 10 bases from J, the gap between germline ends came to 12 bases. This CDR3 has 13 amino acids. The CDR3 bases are TGTGCCAGCAGCCAATTACAGGGCGGGGAGCAGTTCTTC. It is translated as CASSQLQGGEQFF.

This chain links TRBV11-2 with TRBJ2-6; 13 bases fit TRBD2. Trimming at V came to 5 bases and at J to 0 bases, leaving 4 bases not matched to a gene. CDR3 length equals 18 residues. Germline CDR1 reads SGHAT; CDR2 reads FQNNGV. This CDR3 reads CASSPGLAGASGANVLTF. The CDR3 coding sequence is TGTGCCAGCAGCCCCGGACTAGCGGGAGCCTCTGGGGCCAACGTCCTGACTTTC.

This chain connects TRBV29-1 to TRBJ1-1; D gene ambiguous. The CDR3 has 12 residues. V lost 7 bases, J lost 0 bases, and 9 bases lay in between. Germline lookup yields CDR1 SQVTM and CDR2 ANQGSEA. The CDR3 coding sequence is TGCAGCGGACTCCAGTTGAACACTGAAGCTTTCTTT. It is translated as CSGLQLNTEAFF. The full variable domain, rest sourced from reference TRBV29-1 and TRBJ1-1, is SAVISQKPSRDICQRGTSLTIQCQVDSQVTMMFWYRQQPGQSLTLIATANQGSEATYESGFVIDKFPISRPNLTFSTLTVSNMSPEDSSIYLCSGLQLNTEAFFGQGTRLTVV.

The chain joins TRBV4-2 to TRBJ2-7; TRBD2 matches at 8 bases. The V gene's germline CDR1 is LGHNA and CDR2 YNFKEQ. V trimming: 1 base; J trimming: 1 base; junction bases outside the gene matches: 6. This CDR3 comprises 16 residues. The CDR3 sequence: CASSQVGTSGSYEQYF. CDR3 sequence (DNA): TGTGCCAGCAGCCAAGTGGGAACTAGCGGATCCTACGAGCAGTACTTC.

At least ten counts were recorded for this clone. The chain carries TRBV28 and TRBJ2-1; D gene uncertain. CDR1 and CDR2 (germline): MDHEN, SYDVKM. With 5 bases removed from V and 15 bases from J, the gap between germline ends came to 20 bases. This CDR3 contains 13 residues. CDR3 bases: TGTGCCAGCAGTCTGCCTACAGCTAATGCTTGGTTCTTC. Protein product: CASSLPTANAWFF.

In DNA form, the CDR3 reads TGTGCCAGCAGGACAGGGGGGACCACTAGCTATGGCTACACCTTC. It codes for CASRTGGTTSYGYTF. This chain connects TRBV5-4 to TRBJ1-2, with 9 bases that match TRBD1. Germline CDR1 is SGHNT and CDR2 is YYREEE (reference sequence). The CDR3 loop spans 15 amino acids. J lost 4 bases, V lost 5 bases, and 9 bases had no gene match.

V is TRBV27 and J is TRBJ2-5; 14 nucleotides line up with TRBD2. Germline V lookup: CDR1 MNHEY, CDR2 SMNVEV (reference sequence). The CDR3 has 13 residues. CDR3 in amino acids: CAQGLAGVKTQYF. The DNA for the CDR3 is TGTGCTCAGGGACTAGCGGGGGTGAAGACCCAGTACTTC.

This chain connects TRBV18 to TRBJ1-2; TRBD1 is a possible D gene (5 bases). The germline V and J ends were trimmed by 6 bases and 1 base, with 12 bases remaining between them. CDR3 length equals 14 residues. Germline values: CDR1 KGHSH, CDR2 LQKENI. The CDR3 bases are TGTGCCAGCTCGTGGGGTGACAGTAACTATGGCTACACCTTC. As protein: CASSWGDSNYGYTF. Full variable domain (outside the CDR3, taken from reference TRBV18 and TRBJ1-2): NAGVMQNPRHLVRRRGQEARLRCSPMKGHSHVYWYRQLPEEGLKFMVYLQKENIIDESGMPKERFSAEFPKEGPSILRIQQVVRGDSAAYFCASSWGDSNYGYTFGSGTRLTVV.

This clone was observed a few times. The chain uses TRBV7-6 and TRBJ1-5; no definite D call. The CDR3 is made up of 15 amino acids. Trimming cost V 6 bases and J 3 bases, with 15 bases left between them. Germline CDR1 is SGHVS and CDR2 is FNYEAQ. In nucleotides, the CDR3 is TGTGCCAGCAGTCTAGAGCTGGGTCCCAATCAGCCCCAGCATTTT. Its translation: CASSLELGPNQPQHF.

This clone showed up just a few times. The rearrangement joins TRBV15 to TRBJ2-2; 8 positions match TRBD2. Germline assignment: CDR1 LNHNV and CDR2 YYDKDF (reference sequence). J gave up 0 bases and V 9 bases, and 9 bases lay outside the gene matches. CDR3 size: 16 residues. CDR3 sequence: CATHPGGGANTGELFF. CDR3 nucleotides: TGTGCCACTCATCCCGGGGGGGGAGCGAACACCGGGGAGCTGTTTTTT.

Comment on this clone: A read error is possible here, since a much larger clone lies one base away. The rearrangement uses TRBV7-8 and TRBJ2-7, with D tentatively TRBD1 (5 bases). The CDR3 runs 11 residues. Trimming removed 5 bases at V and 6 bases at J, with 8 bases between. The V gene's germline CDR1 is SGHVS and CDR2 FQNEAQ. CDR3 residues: CASSQGVEQYF. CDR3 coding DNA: TGTGCCAGCAGCCAAGGGGTCGAGCAGTACTTC.

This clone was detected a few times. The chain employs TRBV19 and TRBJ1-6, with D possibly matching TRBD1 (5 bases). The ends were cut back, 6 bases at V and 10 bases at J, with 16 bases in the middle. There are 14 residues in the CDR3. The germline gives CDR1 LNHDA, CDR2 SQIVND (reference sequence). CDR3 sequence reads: CASREDSINSPLHF. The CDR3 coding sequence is TGTGCCAGTAGAGAAGACAGCATCAACTCACCCCTCCACTTT.